This paragraph covers one TCR beta chain sequence. Measured with immunoSEQ multiplex PCR; TCRdb has only the in-frame clones, and not every one. The sample contains over 120,000 clones, 87% of which appear only once. Looked up from germline, CDR1 is SGHVS and CDR2 is FQNEAQ. V was trimmed by 3 bases and J by 0 bases, leaving 14 bases between them. The length of the CDR3 is 16 residues. The sample belongs to a study of blood T cell repertoires in COVID-19. Background on the study: Sites across the United States, Italy and Spain contributed samples from acute and convalescent COVID-19. T cells, B-cell-depleted T cells, or PBMCs supplied cDNA or gDNA.

Participants' own reports of clinical history determined their cohort assignment. This receptor was taken from a man between 60 and 70 years old who had recovered from COVID-19. Sequences were obtained from PBMCs or T cells enriched from blood (not recorded which). The V call is TRBV7-8, the J call TRBJ1-1; a weak D match, TRBD1 (5 bases). The CDR3 sequence is CASSFSTGKLNTEAFF. The CDR3 bases are TGTGCCAGCAGCTTCTCTACAGGAAAACTGAACACTGAAGCTTTCTTT.